This T cell receptor beta chain was sequenced in a study of shared clonotypes between healthy human individuals. This clone was observed a handful of times. CD45RO-negative cells were positively selected for CCR7, leaving out terminally differentiated effector memory CD45RA+ cells. The germline V gene has CDR1 DFQATT and CDR2 SNEGSKA (reference sequence). The CDR3 has 11 residues. The V end lost 6 bases, the J end lost 7 bases, and 13 bases lay between the germline ends. The table came from immunoSEQ multiplex PCR; TCRdb's copy has only in-frame clones and leaves some out. The data hold hundreds of thousands of clones, with approximately 96% observed a single time.

The specimen was naive CD8+ T cells sorted from blood. This chain joins TRBV20-1 and TRBJ2-7; tentatively, D is TRBD2 (5 bases). The sequence was obtained from a woman aged 30 to 39 in good health. The CDR3 DNA reads TGCAGTGCAACCCCAACTAGGGAGCAGTACTTC. The encoded protein is CSATPTREQYF.